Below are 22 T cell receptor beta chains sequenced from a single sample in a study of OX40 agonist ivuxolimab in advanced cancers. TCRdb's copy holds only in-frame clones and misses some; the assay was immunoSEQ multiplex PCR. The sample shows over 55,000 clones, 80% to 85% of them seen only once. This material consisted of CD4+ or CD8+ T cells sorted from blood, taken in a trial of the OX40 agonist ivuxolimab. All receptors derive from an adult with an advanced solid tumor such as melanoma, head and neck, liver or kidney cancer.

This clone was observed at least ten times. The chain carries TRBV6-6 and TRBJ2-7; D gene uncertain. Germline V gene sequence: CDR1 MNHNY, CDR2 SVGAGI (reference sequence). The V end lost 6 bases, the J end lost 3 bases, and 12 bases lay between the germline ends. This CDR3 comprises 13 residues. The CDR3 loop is CASRLASNYEQYF. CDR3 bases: TGTGCCAGCAGGTTGGCTAGTAACTACGAGCAGTACTTC.

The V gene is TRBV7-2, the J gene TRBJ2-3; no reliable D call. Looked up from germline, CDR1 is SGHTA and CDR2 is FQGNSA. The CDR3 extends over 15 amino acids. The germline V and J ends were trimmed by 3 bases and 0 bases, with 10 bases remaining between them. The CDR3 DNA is TGTGCCAGCAGCTTTTATGCAGAGAGCACAGATACGCAGTATTTT. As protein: CASSFYAESTDTQYF.

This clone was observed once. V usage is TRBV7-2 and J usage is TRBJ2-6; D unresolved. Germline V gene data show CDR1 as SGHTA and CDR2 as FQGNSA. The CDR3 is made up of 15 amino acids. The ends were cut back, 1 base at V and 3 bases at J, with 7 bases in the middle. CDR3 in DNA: TGTGCCAGCAGCTTAGGTTGGGTTGGGGCCAACGTCCTGACTTTC. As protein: CASSLGWVGANVLTF.

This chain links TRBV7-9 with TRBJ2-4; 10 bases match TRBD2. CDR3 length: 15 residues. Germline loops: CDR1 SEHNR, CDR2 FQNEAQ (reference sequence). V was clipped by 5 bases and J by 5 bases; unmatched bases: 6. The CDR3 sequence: CASSLSGRMQNIQYF. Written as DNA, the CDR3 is TGTGCCAGCAGCCTTAGCGGGAGGATGCAAAACATTCAGTACTTC.

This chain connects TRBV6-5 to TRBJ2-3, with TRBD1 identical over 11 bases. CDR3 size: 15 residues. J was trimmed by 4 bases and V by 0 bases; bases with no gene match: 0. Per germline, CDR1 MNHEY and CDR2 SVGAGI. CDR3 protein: CASSYSGQGADTQYF. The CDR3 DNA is TGTGCCAGCAGTTACTCGGGACAGGGGGCAGATACGCAGTATTTT.

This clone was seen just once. As DNA, the CDR3 is TGTGCCAGCAGCCTTGGGGCAGTACAAGAGACCCAGTACTTC. The encoded protein is CASSLGAVQETQYF. The gene calls are TRBV7-2 and TRBJ2-5, with a weak D call TRBD1 (5 bases). This CDR3 comprises 14 residues. V dropped 5 bases and J dropped 2 bases, with 12 bases sitting between them. Per the germline V gene, CDR1 is SGHTA and CDR2 is FQGNSA.

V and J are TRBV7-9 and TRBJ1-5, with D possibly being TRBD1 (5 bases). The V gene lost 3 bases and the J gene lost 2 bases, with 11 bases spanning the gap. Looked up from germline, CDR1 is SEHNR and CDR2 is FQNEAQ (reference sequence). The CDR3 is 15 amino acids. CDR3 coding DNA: TGTGCCAGCAGCTTGCAGGGAGGGGGCAATCAGCCCCAGCATTTT. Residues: CASSLQGGGNQPQHF. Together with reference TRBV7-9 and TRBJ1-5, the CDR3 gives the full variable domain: DTGVSQNPRHKITKRGQNVTFRCDPISEHNRLYWYRQTLGQGPEFLTYFQNEAQLEKSRLLSDRFSAERPKGSFSTLEIQRTEQGDSAMYLCASSLQGGGNQPQHFGDGTRLSIL.

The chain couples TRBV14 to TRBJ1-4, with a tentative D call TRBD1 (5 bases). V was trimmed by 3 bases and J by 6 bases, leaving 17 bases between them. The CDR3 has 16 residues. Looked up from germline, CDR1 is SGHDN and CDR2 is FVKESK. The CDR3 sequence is CASSHLFIGTDEKLFF. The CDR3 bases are TGTGCCAGCAGCCATCTCTTTATCGGGACGGATGAAAAACTGTTTTTT.

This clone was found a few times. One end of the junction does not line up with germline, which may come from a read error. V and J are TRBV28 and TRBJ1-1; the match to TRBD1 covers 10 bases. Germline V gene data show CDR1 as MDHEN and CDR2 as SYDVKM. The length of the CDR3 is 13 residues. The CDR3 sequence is CATSGQGNPEAFF. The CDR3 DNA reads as TGTGCCACCTCGGGACAGGGGAACCCTGAAGCTTTCTTT.

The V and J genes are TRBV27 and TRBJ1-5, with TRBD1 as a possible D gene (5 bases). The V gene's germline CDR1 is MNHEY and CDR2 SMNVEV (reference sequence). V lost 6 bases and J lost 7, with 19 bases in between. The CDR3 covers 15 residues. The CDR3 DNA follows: TGTGCCAGCAGGTCCCTACGGGGGGACGGGCAGCCCCAGCATTTT. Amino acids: CASRSLRGDGQPQHF.

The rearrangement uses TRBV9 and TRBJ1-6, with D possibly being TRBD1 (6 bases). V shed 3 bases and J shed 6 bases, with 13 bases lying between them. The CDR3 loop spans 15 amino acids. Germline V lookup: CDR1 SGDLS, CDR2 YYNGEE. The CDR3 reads CASSARTATNSPLHF. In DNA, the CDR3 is TGTGCCAGCAGCGCCAGGACAGCCACTAATTCACCCCTCCACTTT. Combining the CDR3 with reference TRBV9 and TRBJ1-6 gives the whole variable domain DSGVTQTPKHLITATGQRVTLRCSPRSGDLSVYWYQQSLDQGLQFLIQYYNGEERAKGNILERFSAQQFPDLHSELNLSSLELGDSALYFCASSARTATNSPLHFGNGTRLTVT.

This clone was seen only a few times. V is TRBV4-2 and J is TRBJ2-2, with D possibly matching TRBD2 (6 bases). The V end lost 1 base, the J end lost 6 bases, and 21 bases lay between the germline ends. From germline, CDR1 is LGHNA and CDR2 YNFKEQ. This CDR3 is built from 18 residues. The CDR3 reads CASSQVSLWGEGAGELFF. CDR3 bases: TGTGCCAGCAGCCAAGTATCGCTCTGGGGGGAAGGCGCCGGGGAGCTGTTTTTT.

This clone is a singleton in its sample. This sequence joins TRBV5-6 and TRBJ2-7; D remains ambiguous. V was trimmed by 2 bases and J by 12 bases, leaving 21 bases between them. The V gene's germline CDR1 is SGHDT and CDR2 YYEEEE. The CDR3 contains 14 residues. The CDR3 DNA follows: TGTGCCAGCAGCTTTCGGAACACTCACACAAAATCGTACTTC. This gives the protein CASSFRNTHTKSYF.

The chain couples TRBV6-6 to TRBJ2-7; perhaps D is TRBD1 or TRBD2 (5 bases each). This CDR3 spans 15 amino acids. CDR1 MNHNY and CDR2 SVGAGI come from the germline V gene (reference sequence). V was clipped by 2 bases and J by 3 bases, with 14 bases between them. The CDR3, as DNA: TGTGCCAGCAGTTACAGGGACCGATTGGGCTACGAGCAGTACTTC. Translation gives CASSYRDRLGYEQYF.

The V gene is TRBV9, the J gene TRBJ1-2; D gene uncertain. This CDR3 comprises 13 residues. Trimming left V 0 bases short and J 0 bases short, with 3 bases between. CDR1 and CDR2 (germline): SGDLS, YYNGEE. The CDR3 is CASSVDSNYGYTF. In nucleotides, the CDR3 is TGTGCCAGCAGCGTAGATTCTAACTATGGCTACACCTTC.

In DNA form, the CDR3 reads TGTGCCAGCAGTAAGGGGGCGAGGACAGGGTCCTACGAGCAGTACTTC. Its translation is CASSKGARTGSYEQYF. The chain carries TRBV27 and TRBJ2-7; 8 bases are a match to TRBD1. CDR1 is MNHEY and CDR2 is SMNVEV in the germline V gene (reference sequence). V trimming: 5 bases; J trimming: 1 base; junction bases outside the gene matches: 10. CDR3 length: 16 residues.

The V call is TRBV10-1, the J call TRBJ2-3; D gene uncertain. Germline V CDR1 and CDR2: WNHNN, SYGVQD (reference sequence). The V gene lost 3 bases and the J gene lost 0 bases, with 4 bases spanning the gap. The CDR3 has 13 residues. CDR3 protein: CASSEISTDTQYF. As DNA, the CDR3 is TGCGCCAGCAGTGAAATTAGCACAGATACGCAGTATTTT.

CDR3: CASSEGWGQLRTDTQYF. CDR3 bases: TGTGCCAGCAGTGAAGGCTGGGGGCAATTACGCACAGATACGCAGTATTTT. The rearrangement uses TRBV6-1 and TRBJ2-3, with D maybe TRBD1 (6 bases). There are 17 residues in the CDR3. CDR1 and CDR2 (germline): MNHNS, SASEGT. The V and J ends lost 1 base and 1 base respectively, with 15 bases between them.

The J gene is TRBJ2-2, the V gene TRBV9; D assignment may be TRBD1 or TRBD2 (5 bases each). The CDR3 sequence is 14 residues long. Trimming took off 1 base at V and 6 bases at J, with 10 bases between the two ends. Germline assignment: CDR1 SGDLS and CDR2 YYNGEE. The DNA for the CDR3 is TGTGCCAGCAGCGTAACTCAGGGACCCGGGGAGCTGTTTTTT. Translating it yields CASSVTQGPGELFF.

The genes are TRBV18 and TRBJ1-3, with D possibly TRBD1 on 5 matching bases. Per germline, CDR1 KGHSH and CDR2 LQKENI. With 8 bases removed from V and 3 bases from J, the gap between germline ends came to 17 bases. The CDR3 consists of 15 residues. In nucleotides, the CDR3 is TGTGCCAGCCCAAAGGGCAGGGCCGGTGGAAACACCATATATTTT. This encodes CASPKGRAGGNTIYF.

The CDR3 region is CASSAQRGEGNTIYF. As DNA, the CDR3 is TGTGCCAGCAGCGCCCAACGTGGGGAAGGAAACACCATATATTTT. The rearrangement links TRBV7-9 to TRBJ1-3; D call uncertain. Germline V gene data show CDR1 as SEHNR and CDR2 as FQNEAQ (reference sequence). This CDR3 has 15 amino acids. V shed 5 bases and J shed 4 bases, with 15 bases lying between them.

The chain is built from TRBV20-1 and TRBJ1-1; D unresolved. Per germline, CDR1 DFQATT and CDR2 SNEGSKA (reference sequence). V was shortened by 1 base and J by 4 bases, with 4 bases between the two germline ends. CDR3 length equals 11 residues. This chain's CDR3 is CSARGGTEAFF. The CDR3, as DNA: TGCAGTGCTAGAGGAGGCACTGAAGCTTTCTTT.